Detailed here is one TCR beta chain. The sample comes from a study of blood T cell repertoires in COVID-19. Study-wide context: Samples taken during acute and convalescent COVID-19 were collected in the United States, Italy and Spain. PBMCs, B-cell-depleted T cells, or T cells were the source of the cDNA or gDNA that made up the material.

In the source study's methods: Amplified reference gene primers provided the basis for estimating nucleated cell counts. Generated by immunoSEQ multiplex PCR, the TCRdb table keeps only in-frame clones and is missing some. V and J calls plus clone size are reproduced from that table; the DNA served to infer D and trimming. The data hold fewer than 250,000 clones, with around nine tenths observed a single time. Germline CDR1 is SNHLY and CDR2 is FYNNEI. The CDR3 is 16 amino acids. Trimming stripped 6 bases from V and 2 bases from J, with 17 bases between. Sequenced: peripheral blood. The V call is TRBV2, the J call TRBJ2-1, with TRBD2 as a possible D gene (6 bases). This sequence originates from a young man with acute or convalescent COVID-19. The CDR3 DNA follows: TGTGCCAGCAGGGTGGACTACCTGACGACCTACAATGAGCAGTTCTTC. It is translated as CASRVDYLTTYNEQFF.